The entry that follows covers one TCR beta chain sequence. This sample was included in a study of blood T cell repertoires in COVID-19. In the study overall: Specimens from acute and convalescent COVID-19 originated in the United States, Italy and Spain. The analysed material was cDNA or gDNA that came from T cells, B-cell-depleted T cells, or PBMCs.

In germline, CDR1 is MNHNY, CDR2 SVGAGI (reference sequence). This CDR3 is 14 amino acids long. V was cut by 6 bases and J by 7 bases, with 15 bases left in between. In the study's own analysis: Quantification of nucleated cells was approximated via reference gene primer amplification. Clones were sequenced by immunoSEQ multiplex PCR, and TCRdb holds only the in-frame ones, with some missing. V and J calls and clone size follow that table, whereas D and trimming were derived from the DNA. The data contain approximately 230,000 clones, around 85% of them singletons. The chain joins TRBV6-6 to TRBJ1-4; weak D call: TRBD1 (5 bases). This clonotype was obtained from a woman in her forties with active or convalescent COVID-19. The sequencing sample was made of peripheral blood. This chain's CDR3 is CASSSAAGGEKLFF. CDR3 coding DNA: TGTGCCAGCAGCTCCGCCGCGGGGGGTGAAAAACTGTTTTTT.